These 10 T cell receptor beta chains originate from one sample sequenced in a study of shared T cell receptors in the human thymus. This table comes from immunoSEQ multiplex PCR, and its TCRdb copy is limited to in-frame clones, with some not included. Here the sample spans almost 550,000 clones, approximately 78% being singletons. This sample also appeared in a second study, on human thymus T cells.

Sequenced: thymocytes. These receptors came from a boy under two years old with a congenital heart defect.

This clone has just one count. The rearrangement joins TRBV29-1 to TRBJ2-7, with a possible D match to TRBD2 (5 bases). With 5 bases removed from V and 5 bases from J, the gap between germline ends came to 16 bases. The CDR3 has 13 amino acids. CDR1 and CDR2 (germline): SQVTM, ANQGSEA. CDR3 in amino acids: CSVLVRGYHEQYF. In nucleotides, the CDR3 is TGCAGCGTTCTAGTTCGGGGTTACCACGAGCAGTACTTC.

The chain recombines TRBV7-9 with TRBJ1-1; TRBD1 aligns across 8 bases. This CDR3 spans 19 amino acids. V was clipped by 0 bases and J by 4 bases; unmatched bases: 16. CDR1 and CDR2 from the germline V gene are SEHNR and FQNEAQ (reference sequence). In nucleotides, the CDR3 is TGTGCCAGCAGCTTAGCGTTTCAGGGGGCCATGACCCGTCGCACTGAAGCTTTCTTT. Translating it yields CASSLAFQGAMTRRTEAFF.

The rearrangement links TRBV11-1 to TRBJ2-1, with D maybe TRBD1 (6 bases). Trimming removed 5 bases from V and 0 bases from J, with 17 bases in between. The CDR3 length is 17 residues. The V gene's germline CDR1 is SGHAT and CDR2 FQDESV (reference sequence). DNA of the CDR3: TGTGCCAGCAGCCCCCCATCCCGGGACAACTCCTACAATGAGCAGTTCTTC. It is translated as CASSPPSRDNSYNEQFF.

This clone was recorded once. V is TRBV27 and J is TRBJ2-2; 7 bases line up with TRBD1. Per germline, CDR1 MNHEY and CDR2 SMNVEV (reference sequence). The length of the CDR3 is 18 residues. Trimming took 2 bases from V and 0 from J; bases not matched to a gene: 9. This CDR3 is CASSLRTPGGANTGELFF. CDR3 in DNA: TGTGCCAGCAGTTTACGTACGCCAGGGGGAGCGAACACCGGGGAGCTGTTTTTT.

The chain has TRBV25-1 and TRBJ2-3; D possibly corresponds to TRBD1 (6 bases). The CDR3 sequence is 18 residues long. Trimming pared 2 bases from V and 4 bases from J, leaving 22 bases between. CDR1 MGHDK and CDR2 SYGVNS come from the germline V gene. Written as DNA, the CDR3 is TGTGCCAGCAGTGAACCCCTTAAAAAGACAGGCTCCCCAGATACGCAGTATTTT. It is translated as CASSEPLKKTGSPDTQYF.

The V gene is TRBV14, the J gene TRBJ1-5, with D uncertain. Germline V lookup: CDR1 SGHDN, CDR2 FVKESK. Trimming took off 1 base at V and 0 bases at J, with 7 bases between the two ends. The CDR3 length is 15 residues. The CDR3 reads CASSQGNNSNQPQHF. In DNA form, the CDR3 reads TGTGCCAGCAGCCAAGGCAACAATAGCAATCAGCCCCAGCATTTT.

This clone has just one count. The chain combines TRBV27 with TRBJ2-7; D is possibly TRBD2 (6 bases). Germline V gives CDR1 MNHEY, CDR2 SMNVEV (reference sequence). With 0 bases removed from V and 0 bases from J, the gap between germline ends came to 9 bases. The CDR3 has 15 amino acids. CDR3 loop: CASSLSGLVSYEQYF. The CDR3 DNA follows: TGTGCCAGCAGTTTATCGGGACTGGTCTCCTACGAGCAGTACTTC.

The rearrangement uses TRBV27 and TRBJ1-5, with D perhaps matching TRBD1 (6 bases). The germline V gene has CDR1 MNHEY and CDR2 SMNVEV (reference sequence). The CDR3 has 18 amino acids. Trimming removed 5 bases at V and 7 bases at J, with 27 bases between. CDR3 protein: CASSIRATGPPSGQPQHF. The CDR3 DNA reads as TGTGCCAGCAGTATCAGGGCGACAGGTCCCCCTTCGGGGCAGCCCCAGCATTTT.

The rearrangement joins TRBV2 to TRBJ2-5; 11 bases match TRBD2. The CDR3 spans 16 residues. The V segment lost 4 bases and the J segment 4 bases; nucleotides outside the gene matches: 8. Germline CDR1 reads SNHLY; CDR2 reads FYNNEI. The CDR3 sequence is CASSGTSGRMGETQYF. In nucleotides, the CDR3 is TGTGCCAGCAGTGGGACTAGCGGGCGAATGGGAGAGACCCAGTACTTC.

V and J are TRBV4-2 and TRBJ2-7, with TRBD2 matching 10 bases. V gave up 0 bases and J gave up 6 bases; unmatched junction bases: 17. The CDR3 runs 19 residues. Germline CDR1 LGHNA, CDR2 YNFKEQ. The CDR3 bases are TGTGCCAGCAGCCAAGATAGGGGAAGCGGGAGGGCCCCATTGCGCGAGCAGTACTTC. Encoded protein: CASSQDRGSGRAPLREQYF.